Detailed here is one T cell receptor (beta chain). What it binds is not known. The data originate from a study of identical twins. TCRdb called the 5' RACE reads again in MiXCR, with one record for every CDR3 protein. The sample shows around 470,000 distinct CDR3 sequences, 12% to 15% of them seen only once. Study-wide points: In drawing conclusions, the study used cross-sectional statistical analysis and did not follow the same donors. Memory repertoires showed no such pattern, whereas abundant cord blood beta clonotypes carried fewer insertions.

Germline CDR1 and CDR2: DFQATT and SNEGSKA (reference sequence). Trimming left V 3 bases short and J 6 bases short, with 15 bases between. This CDR3 is built from 14 residues. The same specimen was also included in a second study, on yellow fever vaccine responses in identical twins. From that study: After vaccination, twins' T cell response reportedly seemed partly convergent, partly personalized.

This chain links TRBV20-1 with TRBJ2-1; D may be TRBD2 (5 bases). The clonotype originates from a woman between 18 and 30 years old in good health. The specimen was CD4+ T cells sorted from blood. The chain's CDR3 is CSARGWTEINEQFF. The DNA of the CDR3 is TGCAGTGCTAGGGGATGGACTGAGATCAATGAGCAGTTCTTC.